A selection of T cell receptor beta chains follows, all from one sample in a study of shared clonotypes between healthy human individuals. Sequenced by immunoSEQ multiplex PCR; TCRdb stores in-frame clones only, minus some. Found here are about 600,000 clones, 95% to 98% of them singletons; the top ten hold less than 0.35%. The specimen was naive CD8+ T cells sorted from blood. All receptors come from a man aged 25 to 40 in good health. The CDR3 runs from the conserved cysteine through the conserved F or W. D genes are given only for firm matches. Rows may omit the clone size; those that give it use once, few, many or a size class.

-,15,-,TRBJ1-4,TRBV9,CASSVATATNEKLFF,TGTGCCAGCAGCGTAGCGACAGCAACTAATGAAAAACTGTTTTTT
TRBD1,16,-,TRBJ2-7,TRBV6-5,CASSYSGTASSYEQYF,TGTGCCAGCAGTTACTCCGGGACAGCCAGCTCCTACGAGCAGTACTTC
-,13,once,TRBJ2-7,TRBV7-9,CASSLEGQYEQYF,TGTGCCAGCAGCTTAGAAGGTCAATACGAGCAGTACTTC
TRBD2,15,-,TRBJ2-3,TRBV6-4,CASSLTSGMADTQYF,TGTGCCAGCAGTCTGACTAGCGGGATGGCAGATACGCAGTATTTT
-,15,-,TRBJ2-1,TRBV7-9,CAVGLAQGAYNEQFF,TGTGCCGTCGGGTTGGCGCAAGGGGCCTACAATGAGCAGTTCTTC
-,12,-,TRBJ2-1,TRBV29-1,CSVEFRYNEQFF,TGCAGCGTAGAGTTTAGGTACAATGAGCAGTTCTTC
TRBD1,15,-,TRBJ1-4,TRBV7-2,CASSFDRASGEKLFF,TGTGCCAGCAGCTTCGACAGGGCTTCGGGGGAAAAACTGTTTTTT
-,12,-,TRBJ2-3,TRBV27,CASSGGAWAQYF,TGTGCCAGCAGTGGGGGCGCCTGGGCGCAGTATTTT
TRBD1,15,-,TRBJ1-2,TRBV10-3,CAISESQGVYYGYTF,TGTGCCATCAGTGAGTCACAGGGGGTTTACTATGGCTACACCTTC
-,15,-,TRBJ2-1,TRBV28,CASSLSAASYNEQFF,TGTGCCAGCAGTTTATCGGCAGCTTCCTACAATGAGCAGTTCTTC
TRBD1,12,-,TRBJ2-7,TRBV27,CASRDRLNEQYF,TGTGCCAGTAGGGACAGGTTAAACGAGCAGTACTTC
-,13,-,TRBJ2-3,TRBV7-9,CASRPIEADTQYF,TGTGCCAGCAGACCTATCGAGGCAGATACGCAGTATTTT
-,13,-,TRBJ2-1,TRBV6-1,CASIPRTGNEQFF,TGTGCCAGCATTCCTAGAACAGGGAATGAGCAGTTCTTC
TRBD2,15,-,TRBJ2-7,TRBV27,CASSLFASGEGEQYF,TGTGCCAGCAGTTTATTCGCTAGCGGGGAAGGGGAGCAGTACTTC
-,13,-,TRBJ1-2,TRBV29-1,CSVLEMGGYGYTF,TGCAGCGTTCTCGAGATGGGGGGCTATGGCTACACCTTC
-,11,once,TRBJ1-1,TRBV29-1,CSVVRWEEAFF,TGCAGCGTCGTACGGTGGGAAGAAGCTTTCTTT
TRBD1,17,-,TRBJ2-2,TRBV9,CASRGQGAEANTGELFF,TGTGCCAGCAGGGGACAGGGGGCCGAAGCAAACACCGGGGAGCTGTTTTTT
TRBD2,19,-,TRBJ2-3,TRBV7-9,CASSSRLAGILPNADTQYF,TGTGCCAGCAGCTCCAGACTAGCGGGAATCTTACCAAATGCAGATACGCAGTATTTT
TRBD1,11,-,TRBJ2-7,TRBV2,CASTGGYEQYF,TGTGCCAGTACAGGGGGCTACGAGCAGTACTTC
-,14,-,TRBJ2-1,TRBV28,CASSLSLGQTEQFF,TGTGCCAGCAGTTTAAGTCTTGGGCAGACTGAGCAGTTCTTC
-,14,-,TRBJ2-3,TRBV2,CASSDLGVMYTQYF,TGTGCCAGCAGTGATCTGGGAGTAATGTATACGCAGTATTTT
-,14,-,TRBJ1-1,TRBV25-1,CASSVQGLGTEAFF,TGTGCCAGCAGTGTTCAGGGGCTCGGCACTGAAGCTTTCTTT
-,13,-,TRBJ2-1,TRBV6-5,CASSGSRYNEQFF,TGTGCCAGCAGCGGGAGTAGGTACAATGAGCAGTTCTTC
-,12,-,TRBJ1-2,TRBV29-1,CSVPGFGYGYTF,TGCAGCGTTCCAGGGTTTGGCTATGGCTACACCTTC
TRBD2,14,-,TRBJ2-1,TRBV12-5,CASTSGNNYNEQFF,TGTGCTAGTACTAGCGGGAACAACTACAATGAGCAGTTCTTC
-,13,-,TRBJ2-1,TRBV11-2,CASSHLLRNEQFF,TGTGCCAGCAGCCACCTTCTCAGGAATGAGCAGTTCTTC
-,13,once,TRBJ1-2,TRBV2,CASSQVGNYGYTF,TGTGCCAGCAGTCAAGTGGGTAACTATGGCTACACCTTC
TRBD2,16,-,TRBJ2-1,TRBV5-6,CASSFGSGRASNEQFF,TGTGCCAGCAGCTTCGGTAGCGGGAGAGCTAGCAATGAGCAGTTCTTC
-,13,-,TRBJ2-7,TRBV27,CASSFQGSYEQYF,TGTGCCAGCAGTTTCCAGGGGAGCTACGAGCAGTACTTC
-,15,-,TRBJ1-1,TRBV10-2,CASGFFGTPDTEAFF,TGCGCCAGCGGGTTTTTTGGGACTCCTGACACTGAAGCTTTCTTT
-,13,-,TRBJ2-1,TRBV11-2,CASSVPPGREQFF,TGTGCCAGCAGCGTACCCCCGGGACGCGAGCAGTTCTTC
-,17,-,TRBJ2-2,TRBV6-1,CASSELRLPRSTGELFF,TGTGCCAGCAGTGAACTTAGGTTACCGCGTAGCACCGGGGAGCTGTTTTTT
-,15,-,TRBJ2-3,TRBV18,CASSPGVTSTDTQYF,TGTGCCAGCTCACCGGGGGTCACCAGCACAGATACGCAGTATTTT
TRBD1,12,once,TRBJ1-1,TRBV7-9,CASSWGTGEAFF,TGTGCCAGCAGTTGGGGGACAGGAGAAGCTTTCTTT
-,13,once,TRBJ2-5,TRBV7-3,CASSLDSQETQYF,TGTGCCAGCAGCCTCGACTCTCAAGAGACCCAGTACTTC
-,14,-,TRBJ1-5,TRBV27,CASSGLGADQPQHF,TGTGCCAGCAGTGGACTGGGGGCTGATCAGCCCCAGCATTTT
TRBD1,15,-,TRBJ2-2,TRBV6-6,CASTPGTGPTGELFF,TGTGCCAGCACCCCCGGGACAGGGCCCACCGGGGAGCTGTTTTTT
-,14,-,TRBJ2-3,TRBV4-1,CASSQDQGLSPQYF,TGCGCCAGCAGCCAAGATCAAGGACTATCACCGCAGTATTTT
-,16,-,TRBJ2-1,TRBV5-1,CASSSLGGIIDNEQFF,TGCGCCAGCAGCTCCCTAGGGGGGATTATCGACAATGAGCAGTTCTTC
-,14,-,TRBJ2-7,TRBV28,CASNSPQHTYEQYF,TGTGCCAGCAACTCCCCGCAGCACACTTACGAGCAGTACTTC
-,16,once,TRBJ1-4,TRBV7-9,CASSFRTAGVNEKLFF,TGTGCCAGCAGCTTTCGGACAGCAGGGGTAAATGAAAAACTGTTTTTT
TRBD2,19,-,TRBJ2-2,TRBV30,CAWVGAGTSVSPNTGELFF,TGTGCCTGGGTAGGAGCCGGGACTAGCGTGTCCCCGAACACCGGGGAGCTGTTTTTT
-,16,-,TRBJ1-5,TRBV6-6,CASSYSGFYSNQPQHF,TGTGCCAGCAGTTACTCCGGATTTTATAGCAATCAGCCCCAGCATTTT
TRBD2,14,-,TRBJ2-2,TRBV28,CASSSLAGTGELFF,TGTGCCAGCAGTTCGCTAGCGGGTACCGGGGAGCTGTTTTTT
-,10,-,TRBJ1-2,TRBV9,CASKNYGYTF,TGTGCCAGCAAAAACTATGGCTACACCTTC
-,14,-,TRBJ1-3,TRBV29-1,CSVQPAQSENTIYF,TGCAGCGTTCAACCGGCACAGAGCGAAAACACCATATATTTT
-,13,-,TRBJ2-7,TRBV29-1,CSVAGDEIYEQYF,TGCAGCGTTGCGGGGGATGAAATCTACGAGCAGTACTTC
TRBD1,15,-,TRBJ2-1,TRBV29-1,CSVEGPTGGPDEQFF,TGCAGCGTTGAAGGTCCGACAGGGGGCCCAGATGAGCAGTTCTTC
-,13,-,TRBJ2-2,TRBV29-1,CSVMRRNTGELFF,TGCAGCGTTATGCGGAGAAACACCGGGGAGCTGTTTTTT
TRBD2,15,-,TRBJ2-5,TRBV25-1,CASSESAGGGETQYF,TGTGCCAGCAGTGAATCGGCGGGAGGCGGAGAGACCCAGTACTTC
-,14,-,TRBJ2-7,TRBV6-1,CASSEAGADYEQYF,TGTGCCAGCAGTGAGGCGGGGGCAGACTACGAGCAGTACTTC
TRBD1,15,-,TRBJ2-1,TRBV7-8,CASSPGTALYNEQFF,TGTGCCAGCAGCCCCGGGACAGCCCTCTACAATGAGCAGTTCTTC
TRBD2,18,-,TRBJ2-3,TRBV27,CASSTGTSGRAVEDTQYF,TGTGCCAGCAGTACCGGGACTAGCGGGAGGGCCGTGGAAGATACGCAGTATTTT
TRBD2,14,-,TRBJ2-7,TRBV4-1,CASSLSGSVYEQYF,TGCGCCAGCAGTCTGAGCGGGAGTGTTTACGAGCAGTACTTC